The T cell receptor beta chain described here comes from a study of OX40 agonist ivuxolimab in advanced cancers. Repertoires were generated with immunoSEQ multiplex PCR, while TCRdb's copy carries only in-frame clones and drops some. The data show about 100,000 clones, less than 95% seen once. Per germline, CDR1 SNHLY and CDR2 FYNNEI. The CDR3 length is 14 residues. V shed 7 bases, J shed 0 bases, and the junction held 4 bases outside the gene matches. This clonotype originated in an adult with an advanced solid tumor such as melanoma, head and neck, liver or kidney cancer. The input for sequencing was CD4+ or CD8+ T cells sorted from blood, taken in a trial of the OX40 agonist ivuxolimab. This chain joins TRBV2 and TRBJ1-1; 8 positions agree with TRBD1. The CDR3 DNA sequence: TGTGCCAGCAATCGACAGGGGCTGAACACTGAAGCTTTCTTT. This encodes CASNRQGLNTEAFF.